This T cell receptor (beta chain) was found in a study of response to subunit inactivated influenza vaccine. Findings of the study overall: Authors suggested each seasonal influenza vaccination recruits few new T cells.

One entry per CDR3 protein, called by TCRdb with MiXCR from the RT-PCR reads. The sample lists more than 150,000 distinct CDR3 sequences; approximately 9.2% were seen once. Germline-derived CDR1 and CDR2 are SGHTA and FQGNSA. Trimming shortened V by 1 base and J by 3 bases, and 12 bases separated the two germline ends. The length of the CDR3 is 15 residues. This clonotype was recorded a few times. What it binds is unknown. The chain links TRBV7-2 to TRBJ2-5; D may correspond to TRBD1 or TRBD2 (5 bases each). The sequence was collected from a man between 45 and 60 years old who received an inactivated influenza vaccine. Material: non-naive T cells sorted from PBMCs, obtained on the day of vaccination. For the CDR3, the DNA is TGTGCCAGCAGCTTAGGTTGGGGGTATGAAGAGACCCAGTACTTC. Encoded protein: CASSLGWGYEETQYF.